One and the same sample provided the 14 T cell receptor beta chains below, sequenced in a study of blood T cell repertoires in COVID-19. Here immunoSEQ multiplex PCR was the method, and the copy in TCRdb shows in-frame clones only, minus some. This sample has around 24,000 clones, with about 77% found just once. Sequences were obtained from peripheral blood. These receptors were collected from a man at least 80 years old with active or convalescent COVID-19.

CDR3 bases: TGTGCCAGCAGGCCCACCGGGACAGGGAGCTCCTACGAGCAGTACTTC. This gives the protein CASRPTGTGSSYEQYF. The chain couples TRBV28 to TRBJ2-7, with TRBD1 matching 9 bases. The CDR3 is 16 amino acids. Germline V lookup: CDR1 MDHEN, CDR2 SYDVKM. V was clipped by 6 bases and J by 0 bases; unmatched bases: 9.

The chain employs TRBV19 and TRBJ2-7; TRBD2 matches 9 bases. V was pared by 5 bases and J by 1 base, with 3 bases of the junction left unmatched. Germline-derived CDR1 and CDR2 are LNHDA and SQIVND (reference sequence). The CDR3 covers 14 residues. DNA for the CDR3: TGTGCCAGTAGTTGGCTAGCGGGATCCTACGAGCAGTACTTC. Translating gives CASSWLAGSYEQYF.

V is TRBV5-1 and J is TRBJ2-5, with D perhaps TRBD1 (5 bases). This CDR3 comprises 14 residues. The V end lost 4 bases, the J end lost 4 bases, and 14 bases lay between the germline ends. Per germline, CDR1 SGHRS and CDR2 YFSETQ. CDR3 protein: CASSDRTRRETQYF. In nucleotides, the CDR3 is TGCGCCAGCAGCGACCGGACAAGGAGAGAGACCCAGTACTTC.

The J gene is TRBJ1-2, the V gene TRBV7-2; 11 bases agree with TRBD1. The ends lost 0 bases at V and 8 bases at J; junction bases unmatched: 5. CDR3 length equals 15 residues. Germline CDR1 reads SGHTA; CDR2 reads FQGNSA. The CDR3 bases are TGTGCCAGCAGCTTAGCTGGGACAGGGGGATTGGGCTACACCTTC. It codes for CASSLAGTGGLGYTF.

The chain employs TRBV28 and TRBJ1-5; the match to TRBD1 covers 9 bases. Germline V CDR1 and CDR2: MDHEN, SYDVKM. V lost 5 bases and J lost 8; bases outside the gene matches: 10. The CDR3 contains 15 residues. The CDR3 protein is CASSTLQGAGKPQHF. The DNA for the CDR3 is TGTGCCAGCAGTACATTACAGGGGGCAGGAAAGCCCCAGCATTTT.

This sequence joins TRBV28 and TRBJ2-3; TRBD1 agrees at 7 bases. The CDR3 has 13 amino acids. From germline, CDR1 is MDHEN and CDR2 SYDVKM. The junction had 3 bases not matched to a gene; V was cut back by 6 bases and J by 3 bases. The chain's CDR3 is CASRRTGTDTQYF. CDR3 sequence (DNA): TGTGCCAGCAGGCGGACAGGAACAGATACGCAGTATTTT.

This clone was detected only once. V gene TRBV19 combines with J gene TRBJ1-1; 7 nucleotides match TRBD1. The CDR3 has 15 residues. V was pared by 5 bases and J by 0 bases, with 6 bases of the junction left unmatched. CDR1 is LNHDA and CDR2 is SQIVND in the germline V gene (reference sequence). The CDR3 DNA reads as TGTGCCAGTAGTTTACGGACAGGCCTGAACACTGAAGCTTTCTTT. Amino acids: CASSLRTGLNTEAFF.

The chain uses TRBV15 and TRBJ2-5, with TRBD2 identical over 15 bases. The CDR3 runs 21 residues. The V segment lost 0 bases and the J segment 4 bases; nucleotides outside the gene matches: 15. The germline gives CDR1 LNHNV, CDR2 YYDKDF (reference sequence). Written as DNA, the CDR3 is TGTGCCACCAGCAGAGATAGTTCCCCGTCCGGGACTAGCGGGAGGATAGAGACCCAGTACTTC. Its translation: CATSRDSSPSGTSGRIETQYF.

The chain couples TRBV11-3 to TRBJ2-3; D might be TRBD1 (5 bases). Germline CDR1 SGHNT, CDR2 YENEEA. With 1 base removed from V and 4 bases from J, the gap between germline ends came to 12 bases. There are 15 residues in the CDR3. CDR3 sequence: CASSLGGVQADTQYF. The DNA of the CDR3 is TGTGCCAGCAGCTTAGGGGGCGTCCAAGCAGATACGCAGTATTTT.

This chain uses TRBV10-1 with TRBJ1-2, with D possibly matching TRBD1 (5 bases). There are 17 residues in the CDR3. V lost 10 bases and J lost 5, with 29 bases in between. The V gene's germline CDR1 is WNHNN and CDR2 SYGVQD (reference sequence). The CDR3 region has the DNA TGCGCCAACCCAGGCTTAGGGGTGGAGAAACCCCTTTATGGCTACACCTTC. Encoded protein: CANPGLGVEKPLYGYTF.

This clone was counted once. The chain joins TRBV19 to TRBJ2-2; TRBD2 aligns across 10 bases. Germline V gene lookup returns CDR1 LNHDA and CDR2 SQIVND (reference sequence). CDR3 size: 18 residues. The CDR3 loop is CAVVSRLAGAGRAGELFF. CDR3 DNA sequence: TGTGCAGTAGTATCTCGGCTAGCGGGAGCGGGGCGGGCCGGGGAGCTGTTTTTT.

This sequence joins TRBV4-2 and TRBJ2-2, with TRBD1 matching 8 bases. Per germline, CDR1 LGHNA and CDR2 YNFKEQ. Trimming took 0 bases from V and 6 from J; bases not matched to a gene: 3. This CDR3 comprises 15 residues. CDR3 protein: CASSQEGQVAGELFF. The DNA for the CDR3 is TGTGCCAGCAGCCAAGAGGGACAGGTGGCCGGGGAGCTGTTTTTT.

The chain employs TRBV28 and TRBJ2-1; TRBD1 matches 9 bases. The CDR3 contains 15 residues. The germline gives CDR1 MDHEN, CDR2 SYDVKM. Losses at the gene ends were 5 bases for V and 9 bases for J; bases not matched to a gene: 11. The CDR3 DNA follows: TGTGCCAGCAGTGATCCGGGACAGGGTGCTGTTGAGCAGTTCTTC. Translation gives CASSDPGQGAVEQFF.

The CDR3, as DNA: TGCAGTGGTCCCACTAACTATGGCTACACCTTC. Translated: CSGPTNYGYTF. The genes are TRBV20-1 and TRBJ1-2, with unresolved D. With 7 bases removed from V and 0 bases from J, the gap between germline ends came to 6 bases. This CDR3 region has 11 residues. Germline CDR1 reads DFQATT; CDR2 reads SNEGSKA (reference sequence).